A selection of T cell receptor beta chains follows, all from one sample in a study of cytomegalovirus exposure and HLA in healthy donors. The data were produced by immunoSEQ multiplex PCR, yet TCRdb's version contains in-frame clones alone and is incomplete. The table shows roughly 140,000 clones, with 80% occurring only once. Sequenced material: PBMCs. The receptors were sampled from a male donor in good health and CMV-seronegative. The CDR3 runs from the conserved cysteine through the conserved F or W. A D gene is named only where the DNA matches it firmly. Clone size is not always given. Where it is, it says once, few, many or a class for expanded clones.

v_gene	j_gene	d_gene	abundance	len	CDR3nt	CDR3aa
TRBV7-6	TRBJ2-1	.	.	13	TGTGCCAGCAGCTTAGTAGGGGACAATGAGCAGTTCTTC	CASSLVGDNEQFF
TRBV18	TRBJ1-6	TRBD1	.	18	TGTGCCAGCTCACCACGGGTAAATCCGGGACAGGAGAATTCACCCCTCCACTTT	CASSPRVNPGQENSPLHF
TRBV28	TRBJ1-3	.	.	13	TGTGCCAGCAACGGGGAATCTGGAAACACCATATATTTT	CASNGESGNTIYF
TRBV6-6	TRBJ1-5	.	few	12	TGTGCCAGCAGCCTGGGAGACCAGCCCCAGCATTTT	CASSLGDQPQHF
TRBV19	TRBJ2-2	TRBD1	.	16	TGTGCCAGTAGAAGCGCAGGACAGGGAAACACCGGGGAGCTGTTTTTT	CASRSAGQGNTGELFF
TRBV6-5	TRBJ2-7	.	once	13	TGTGCCAGCAGTGATACCGGGTTTGGCGAGCAGTACTTC	CASSDTGFGEQYF
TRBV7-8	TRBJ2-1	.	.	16	TGTGCCAGCAGCTCGCTAGACAGGACTTTTACCAATGAGCAGTTCTTC	CASSSLDRTFTNEQFF
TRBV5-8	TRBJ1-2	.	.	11	TGTGCCAGCAGCTTGGCTCATGGCTACACCTTC	CASSLAHGYTF
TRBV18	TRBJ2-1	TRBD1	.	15	TGTGCCAGCTCACGCCAGACAGGGGGCTACAATGAGCAGTTCTTC	CASSRQTGGYNEQFF
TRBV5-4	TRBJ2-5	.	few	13	TGTGCCAGCAGCTCCTTGGAGGGGGAGACCCAGTACTTC	CASSSLEGETQYF
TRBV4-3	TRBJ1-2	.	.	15	TGCGCCAGCAGCCAAGACAAGAACTCTAACTATGGCTACACCTTC	CASSQDKNSNYGYTF
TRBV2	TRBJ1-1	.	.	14	TGTGCCAGCACGGGGATCTTCATGAACACTGAAGCTTTCTTT	CASTGIFMNTEAFF
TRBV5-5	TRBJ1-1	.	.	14	TGTGCCAGCAGCGCCGACAGCCAGAACACTGAAGCTTTCTTT	CASSADSQNTEAFF
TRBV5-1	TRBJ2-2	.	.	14	TGCGCCAGCAGCTTGGCAGGGCGGACCGGGGAGCTGTTTTTT	CASSLAGRTGELFF
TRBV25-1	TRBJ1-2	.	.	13	TGTGCCAGCAGTCCCCTGGGGGCTCGGGGCTACACCTTC	CASSPLGARGYTF
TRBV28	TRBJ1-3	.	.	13	TGTGCCAGCAGTCGAGGAGGAAAAAACACCATATATTTT	CASSRGGKNTIYF
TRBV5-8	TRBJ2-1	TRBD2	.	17	TGTGCCAGCAGCTTGGAGGGGACTAGCGGGGGGTACAATGAGCAGTTCTTC	CASSLEGTSGGYNEQFF
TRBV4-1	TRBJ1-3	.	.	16	TGCGCCAGCAGCCCACCTACAGAGAATCCCCGAAACACCATATATTTT	CASSPPTENPRNTIYF
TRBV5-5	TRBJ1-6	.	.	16	TGTGCCAGCAGCTTGGCATTGGACAGAGCCAATTCACCCCTCCACTTT	CASSLALDRANSPLHF
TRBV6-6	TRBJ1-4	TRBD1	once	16	TGTGCCAGCAGTTACAAAGGGGGCCCAACTAATGAAAAACTGTTTTTT	CASSYKGGPTNEKLFF
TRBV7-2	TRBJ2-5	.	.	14	TGTGCCAGCAGCAGATCTGGACTACAAGAGACCCAGTACTTC	CASSRSGLQETQYF
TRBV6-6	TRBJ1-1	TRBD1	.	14	TGTGCCAGCAGTCGGGGGACAGGGTTGCGAGGAGCTTTCTTT	CASSRGTGLRGAFF
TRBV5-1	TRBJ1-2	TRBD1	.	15	TGCGCCAGCAGCTCGACAGGGACGGCTAACTATGGCTACACCTTC	CASSSTGTANYGYTF
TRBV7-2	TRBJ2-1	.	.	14	TGTGCCAGCAGGAGGGACTCAACAATGGGTGAGCAGTTCTTC	CASRRDSTMGEQFF
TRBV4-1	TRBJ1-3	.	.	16	TGCGCCAGCAGCCAAGAAACCGGGGAGGCTGGAAACACCATATATTTT	CASSQETGEAGNTIYF
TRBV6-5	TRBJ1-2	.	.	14	TGTGCCAGCAGACGACAGGCCCCTAACTATGGCTACACCTTC	CASRRQAPNYGYTF
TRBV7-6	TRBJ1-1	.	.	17	TGTGCCAGCAGCCTCCAAGGGCGGGAGACGATTGACACTGAAGCTTTCTTT	CASSLQGRETIDTEAFF
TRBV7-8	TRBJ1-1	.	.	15	TGTGCCAGCAGCCGTCTCTCAGGGTTGAACACTGAAGCTTTCTTT	CASSRLSGLNTEAFF
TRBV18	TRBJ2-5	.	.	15	TGTGCCAGCTCACAAACTATCCGGGATCAAGAGACCCAGTACTTC	CASSQTIRDQETQYF
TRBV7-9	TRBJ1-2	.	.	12	TGTGCCAGCAGCTTTTCCGGGGAGGGCTACACCTTC	CASSFSGEGYTF
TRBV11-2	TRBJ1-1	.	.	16	TGTGCCAGCAGCCCAGGTTTCCTCCAGGTGAACACTGAAGCTTTCTTT	CASSPGFLQVNTEAFF
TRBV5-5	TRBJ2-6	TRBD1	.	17	TGTGCCAGCGGAAAGACAGGGTCTAGGACTGGGGCCAACGTCCTGACTTTC	CASGKTGSRTGANVLTF
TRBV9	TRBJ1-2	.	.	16	TGTGCCAGCAGCGCAGAGGGGGGGTGGAGACTCTATGGCTACACCTTC	CASSAEGGWRLYGYTF
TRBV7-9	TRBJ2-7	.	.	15	TGTGCCAGCAGCTTAGAGTCGGCGCCGGGCTACGAGCAGTACTTC	CASSLESAPGYEQYF
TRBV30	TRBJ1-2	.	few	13	TGTGCCTGGAGTGTTCAGGGTTTCTATGGCTACACCTTC	CAWSVQGFYGYTF
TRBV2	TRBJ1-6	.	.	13	TGTGCCAGCAGTGAAGCTTATAGAGCACCCCTCCACTTT	CASSEAYRAPLHF
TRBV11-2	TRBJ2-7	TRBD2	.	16	TGTGCCAGCAGCCTTACCGGGACTACCATAGCCTACGAGCAGTACTTC	CASSLTGTTIAYEQYF
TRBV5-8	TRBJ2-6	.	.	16	TGTGCCAGCAACCCCGGGGATCATAGCGGGGCCAACGTCCTGACTTTC	CASNPGDHSGANVLTF
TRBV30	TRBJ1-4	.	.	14	TGTGCCTGGAAGAACAGGGATCGCCCCGAAAAACTGTTTTTT	CAWKNRDRPEKLFF
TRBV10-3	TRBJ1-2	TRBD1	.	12	TGTGCCATCAGGCCACAGGGGGATGGCTACACCTTC	CAIRPQGDGYTF